This note documents a single T cell receptor (beta chain) sequence. This record belongs to a study of blood T cell repertoires in COVID-19. This CDR3 contains 13 residues. Germline CDR1 WSHSY, CDR2 SAAADI. Between the trimmed V and J ends, which lost 2 bases and 1 base, there was a span of 6 bases. Method: immunoSEQ multiplex PCR; TCRdb's copy keeps in-frame clones and lacks some. Altogether around 100,000 clones are present, approximately 88% being singletons, with the ten largest covering 0.83%. The sequence came from a woman in her seventies with acute or convalescent COVID-19. The V gene is TRBV10-2, the J gene TRBJ2-7, with D unclear. The sample was peripheral blood. The CDR3 loop is CASSEKLSYEQYF. Written as DNA, the CDR3 is TGCGCCAGCAGTGAGAAGCTTTCCTACGAGCAGTACTTC.